These T cell receptor beta chains were read from a single sample in a study of T-cell reconstitution after alpha-beta-depleted transplantation in children. TCRdb recomputed calls from the PCR reads with MiXCR, one row per CDR3 protein. The repertoire holds some 500,000 distinct CDR3 sequences, with approximately 32% as singletons. The sequenced sample was PBMCs from the stem cell graft donor, obtained from the stem cell graft. These receptors were obtained from a human donor who donated a stem cell graft to a child with aplastic anemia. Both conserved end residues are part of each CDR3. Each record gives: clone size, V gene, J gene, D gene, CDR3 DNA, CDR3 protein. A D gene is named only where the DNA matches it firmly. Some rows mark clone size as missing; the rest say once, few, many or name a class of expanded clone.

size: .; V: TRBV24-1; J: TRBJ1-5; D: .; DNA: TGTGCCACCAGTGGTCAGATCGGGCAGCCCCAGCATTTT; CDR3: CATSGQIGQPQHF
size: many; V: TRBV28; J: TRBJ1-1; D: TRBD1; DNA: TGTGCCAGCACCCTACTGACAGGGGTGAACACTGAAGCTTTCTTT; CDR3: CASTLLTGVNTEAFF
size: few; V: TRBV6-5; J: TRBJ2-5; D: .; DNA: TGTGCCAGCAGTCTTACCCGGGGAAAAGAGACCCAGTACTTC; CDR3: CASSLTRGKETQYF
size: .; V: TRBV20-1; J: TRBJ2-1; D: .; DNA: TGCAGTGCTAGAGATGAGTACGGATCGTTCTCCTACAATGAGCAGTTCTTC; CDR3: CSARDEYGSFSYNEQFF
size: .; V: TRBV19; J: TRBJ1-5; D: TRBD1; DNA: TGTGCCAGTAGTCCCGGGACAGGGACAATTCAGCCCCAGCATTTT; CDR3: CASSPGTGTIQPQHF
size: few; V: TRBV30; J: TRBJ1-1; D: .; DNA: TGTGCCTGGAGTGTAAACCCAGCTTTGGCTGAAGCTTTCTTT; CDR3: CAWSVNPALAEAFF
size: .; V: TRBV5-1; J: TRBJ2-1; D: TRBD2; DNA: TGCGCCAGCAGCTTTCCTAGCGGGATCTACAATGAGCAGTTCTTC; CDR3: CASSFPSGIYNEQFF
size: .; V: TRBV5-1; J: TRBJ2-4; D: .; DNA: TGCGCCAGCATGGGTGGAACCAAAAACATTCAGTACTTC; CDR3: CASMGGTKNIQYF
size: few; V: TRBV5-1; J: TRBJ2-1; D: .; DNA: TGCGCCAGCAGCCGTCCGGGGCTTGAGCAGTTCTTC; CDR3: CASSRPGLEQFF
size: few; V: TRBV6-1; J: TRBJ2-4; D: .; DNA: TGTGCCAGCAGTCCCGGGGATCGTACCATTCAGTACTTC; CDR3: CASSPGDRTIQYF
size: .; V: TRBV7-9; J: TRBJ2-1; D: .; DNA: TGTGCCAGCAGCTTAACCCGAGGGAGCAATGAGCAGTTCTTC; CDR3: CASSLTRGSNEQFF
size: .; V: TRBV18; J: TRBJ2-1; D: .; DNA: TGTGCCAGCTCACCTGGGCGGGATTACTACAATGAGCAGTTCTTC; CDR3: CASSPGRDYYNEQFF
size: few; V: TRBV6-6; J: TRBJ1-2; D: .; DNA: TGTGCCAGCAGTCGGGACGGAGTGGGCGGCTACACCTTC; CDR3: CASSRDGVGGYTF
size: .; V: TRBV18; J: TRBJ1-5; D: .; DNA: TGTGCCAGCTCACCCCGGACAGCGAAGAGCAATCAGCCCCAGCATTTT; CDR3: CASSPRTAKSNQPQHF